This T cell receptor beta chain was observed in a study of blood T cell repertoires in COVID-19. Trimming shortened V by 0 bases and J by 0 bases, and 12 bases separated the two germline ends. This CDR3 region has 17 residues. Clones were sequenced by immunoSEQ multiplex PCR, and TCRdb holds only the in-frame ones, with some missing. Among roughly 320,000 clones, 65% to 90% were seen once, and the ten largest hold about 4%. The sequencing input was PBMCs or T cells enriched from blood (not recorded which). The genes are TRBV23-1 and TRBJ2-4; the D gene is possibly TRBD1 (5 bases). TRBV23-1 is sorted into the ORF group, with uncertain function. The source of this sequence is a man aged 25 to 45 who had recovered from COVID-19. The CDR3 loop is CASSQSRQSLAKNIQYF. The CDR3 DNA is TGCGCCAGCAGTCAATCCAGACAGTCCCTAGCCAAAAACATTCAGTACTTC.